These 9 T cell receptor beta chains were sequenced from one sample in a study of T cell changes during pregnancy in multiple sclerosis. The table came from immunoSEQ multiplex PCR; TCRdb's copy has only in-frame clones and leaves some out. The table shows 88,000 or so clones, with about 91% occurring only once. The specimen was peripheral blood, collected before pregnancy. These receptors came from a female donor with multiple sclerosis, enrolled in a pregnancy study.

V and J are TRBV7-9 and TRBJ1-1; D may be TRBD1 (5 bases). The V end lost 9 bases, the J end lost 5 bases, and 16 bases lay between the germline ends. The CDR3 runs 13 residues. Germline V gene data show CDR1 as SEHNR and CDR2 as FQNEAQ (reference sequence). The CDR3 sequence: CASMGRGWTEAFF. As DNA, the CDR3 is TGTGCCAGTATGGGGAGGGGTTGGACTGAAGCTTTCTTT.

The CDR3 region has the DNA TGCGCCAGCAGGTCCTCGGTGAGCTCCAATGAAAAACTGTTTTTT. This gives the protein CASRSSVSSNEKLFF. V gene TRBV5-1 combines with J gene TRBJ1-4; D not certain. The germline CDR1 and CDR2 sequences are SGHRS and YFSETQ. The CDR3 spans 15 residues. V lost 5 bases to trimming and J lost 5 bases, with 16 bases between them.

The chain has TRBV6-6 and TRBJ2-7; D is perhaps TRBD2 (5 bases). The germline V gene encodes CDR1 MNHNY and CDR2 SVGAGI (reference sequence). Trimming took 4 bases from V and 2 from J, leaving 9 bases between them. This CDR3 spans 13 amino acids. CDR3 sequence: CASSSGITYEQYF. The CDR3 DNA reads TGTGCCAGCAGTTCGGGGATTACCTACGAGCAGTACTTC.

Written as DNA, the CDR3 is TGTGCCAGCAGCTTGGCGCTCCGGGGCAATCAGCCCCAGCATTTT. This gives the protein CASSLALRGNQPQHF. V is TRBV5-8 and J is TRBJ1-5; D is undetermined. CDR1 is SGHTS and CDR2 is YDEGEE in the germline V gene. The V end lost 0 bases, the J end lost 2 bases, and 9 bases lay between the germline ends. The CDR3 spans 15 residues.

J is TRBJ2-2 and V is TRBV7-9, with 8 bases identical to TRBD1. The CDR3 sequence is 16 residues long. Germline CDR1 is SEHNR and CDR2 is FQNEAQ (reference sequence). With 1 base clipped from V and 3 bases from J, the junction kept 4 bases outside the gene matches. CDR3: CASSLGGQGDTGELFF. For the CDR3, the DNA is TGTGCCAGCAGCTTAGGAGGACAGGGTGACACCGGGGAGCTGTTTTTT.

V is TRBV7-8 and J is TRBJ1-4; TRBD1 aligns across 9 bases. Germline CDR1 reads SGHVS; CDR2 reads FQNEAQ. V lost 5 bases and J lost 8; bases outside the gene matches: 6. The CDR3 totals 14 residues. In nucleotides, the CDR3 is TGTGCCAGCAGCCCCGGGACAGGGAGAGAAAAACTGTTTTTT. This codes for CASSPGTGREKLFF.

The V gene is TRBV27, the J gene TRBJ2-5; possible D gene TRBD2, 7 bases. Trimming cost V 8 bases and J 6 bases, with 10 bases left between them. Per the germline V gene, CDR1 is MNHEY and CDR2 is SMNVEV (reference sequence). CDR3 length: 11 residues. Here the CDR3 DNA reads TGTGCCAGCGGGGGGGCGAAGACCCAGTACTTC. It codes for CASGGAKTQYF.

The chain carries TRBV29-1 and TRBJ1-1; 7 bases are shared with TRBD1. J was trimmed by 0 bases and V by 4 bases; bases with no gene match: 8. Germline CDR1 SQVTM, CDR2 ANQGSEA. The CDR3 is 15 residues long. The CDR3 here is CSVVTGSLMNTEAFF. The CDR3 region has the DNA TGCAGCGTTGTGACAGGGAGCTTAATGAACACTGAAGCTTTCTTT.

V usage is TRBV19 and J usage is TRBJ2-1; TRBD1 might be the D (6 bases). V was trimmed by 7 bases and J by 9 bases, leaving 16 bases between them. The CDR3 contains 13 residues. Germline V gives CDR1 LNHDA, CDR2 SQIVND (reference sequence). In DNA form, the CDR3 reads TGTGCCAGTATCACTCCGACAGGACTTGAGCAGTTCTTC. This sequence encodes CASITPTGLEQFF.